These 29 T cell receptor beta chains came from one sample sequenced in a study of T cell clonality in common variable immunodeficiency (dated by TCRdb to between 2014 and 2017). Libraries came from the immunoSEQ multiplex PCR assay. Here the immuneACCESS table is served through TCRdb, limited to in-frame sequences with V and J called. Missing clones are a known gap in these copies; in checked studies unresolved V genes cover under half, and the rest lacks a known reason. For this sample, 40,000 or so clones appear and none is a singleton. The ten largest clones add up to approximately 4% of the sample. The specimen sequenced was peripheral blood mononuclear cells. These receptor sequences come from a person between 18 and 75 years old in good health.

The table lists this clone with many counts. The read terminates 3 residues before the CDR3 end, so the remaining end is supplied by the germline J gene. V gene TRBV30 combines with J gene TRBJ2-2; TRBD1 aligns across 8 bases. CDR1 is GTSNPN, CDR2 SVGIG, per germline (reference sequence). The CDR3 spans 14 residues. V lost 2 bases, J lost 5 bases, and 4 bases stayed unmatched. CDR3 DNA (partial): TGTGCCTGGAGTTGGACAGGGAGGACCGGGGAG. It translates to CAWSWTGRTGE. The complete CDR3 reads CAWSWTGRTGELFF.

Points on this clone: Read sequence stops 3 residues before the CDR3 end, and the germline J gene provides the missing end. The rearrangement links TRBV7-3 to TRBJ1-2; no definite D call. Germline V CDR1 and CDR2: SGHTA, FQGTGA. The CDR3 spans 14 residues. CDR3 sequence: CASSLEGSYNDYTF. The sequenced part of the CDR3 DNA is TGTGCCAGCAGCTTAGAGGGCTCCTACAATGAC.

The table lists this clone with many counts. The CDR3 goes on 3 residues after the read ends, and that part is filled in from the germline J gene. The chain combines TRBV30 with TRBJ2-7, with 8 nucleotides matching TRBD2. The V gene end was trimmed by 3 bases and the J gene end by 0 bases; junction bases not matched to a gene: 10. CDR1 is GTSNPN and CDR2 is SVGIG in the germline V gene (reference sequence). The CDR3 runs to 16 residues. This CDR3 reads CAWSAQGLAGSYEQYF. CDR3 DNA, as far as it was read: TGTGCCTGGAGCGCCCAGGGGCTAGCGGGCTCCTACGAG.

This clone showed up many times. Coverage ceases 3 residues before the CDR3 finishes, and the germline J gene fills in the end. The rearrangement links TRBV5-1 to TRBJ2-3; TRBD2 matches 11 bases. The germline gives CDR1 SGHRS, CDR2 YFSETQ. V was pared by 1 base and J by 3 bases, with 7 bases of the junction left unmatched. The CDR3 covers 17 residues. CDR3 loop: CASSLSSSGGDTDTQYF. The CDR3 bases that were read are TGCGCCAGCAGCTTGTCTAGTAGCGGGGGGGATACAGATACG.

This clone was counted many times. Coverage ceases 3 residues before the CDR3 finishes, and the germline J gene fills in the end. The rearrangement uses TRBV5-1 and TRBJ1-2; D uncertain. V was clipped by 2 bases and J by 4 bases, with 15 bases between them. The CDR3 totals 15 residues. Germline lookup yields CDR1 SGHRS and CDR2 YFSETQ. The DNA read from the CDR3 is TGCGCCAGCAGCTTCGACACCAATCCCATCTATGGC. Translating it yields CASSFDTNPIYG. The full CDR3 is CASSFDTNPIYGYTF.

In its sample, this clone was seen many times. The CDR3 end is not reached by the read, which stops 3 residues before it; the germline J gene fills it in. The V gene is TRBV7-9, the J gene TRBJ1-5; D unclear. The CDR3 covers 15 residues. CDR1 and CDR2 (germline): SEHNR, FQNEAQ (reference sequence). Trimming took 1 base from V and 3 from J, leaving 10 bases between them. The CDR3 bases that were read are TGTGCCAGCAGCTTAGGCAGTAATCTCAATCAGCCC. Translated: CASSLGSNLNQP. The CDR3 as a whole reads CASSLGSNLNQPQHF. Full variable domain (missing parts from reference TRBV7-9 and TRBJ1-5): DTGVSQNPRHKITKRGQNVTFRCDPISEHNRLYWYRQTLGQGPEFLTYFQNEAQLEKSRLLSDRFSAERPKGSFSTLEIQRTEQGDSAMYLCASSLGSNLNQPQHFGDGTRLSIL.

This clone was seen a handful of times. The sequenced fragment ends 3 residues before the CDR3 boundary, so the rest is inferred from the germline J gene. The chain uses TRBV30 and TRBJ2-3, with TRBD1 as a possible D gene (6 bases). Germline CDR1 and CDR2: GTSNPN and SVGIG (reference sequence). The CDR3 is made up of 13 amino acids. CDR3 bases read: TGTGCCTGGTCACCAGGGGCTCAAGAGACG. Encoded protein: CAWSPGAQET. The whole CDR3 sequence reads CAWSPGAQETQYF.

Many counts were recorded for this clone. The read is 3 residues too short to cover the CDR3 end, so that end is filled in from the germline J gene. The J gene is TRBJ2-3, the V gene TRBV5-1; TRBD1 matches at 8 bases. Trimming took 3 bases from V and 4 from J; bases not matched to a gene: 4. Germline CDR1 is SGHRS and CDR2 is YFSETQ. This CDR3 has 14 amino acids. The CDR3 loop reads CASSYQTGADTQYF. CDR3 bases read: TGCGCCAGCAGCTATCAGACAGGGGCAGATACG.

In this sample, this clone turned up many times. Coverage ceases 3 residues before the CDR3 finishes, and the germline J gene fills in the end. This chain connects TRBV13 to TRBJ1-1, with 8 bases aligning to TRBD1. The germline V gene has CDR1 PRHDT and CDR2 FYEKMQ (reference sequence). This CDR3 has 15 residues. J gave up 1 base and V 5 bases, and 6 bases lay outside the gene matches. CDR3 DNA, as far as it was read: TGTGCCAGCAGCCTGCGGGGGACAGGGAACACTGAA. It codes for CASSLRGTGNTE. The whole CDR3 protein reads CASSLRGTGNTEAFF.

As for this clone: One junction end does not reproduce the germline sequence, and a read error may be involved. The CDR3 extends 3 residues past the end of the read, so its final part is completed from the germline J gene. The same CDR3 is also encoded by other DNA sequences in this sample. The V and J genes are TRBV5-1 and TRBJ1-2; no definite D call. CDR1 and CDR2 from the germline V gene are SGHRS and YFSETQ. The CDR3 contains 13 residues. The CDR3 loop reads CASSLDSPYGYTF. The sequenced CDR3 bases are TGCGCCAGCAGCTTGGACAGTCCGTATGGA. The variable domain in full, with the rest retrieved from reference TRBV5-1 and TRBJ1-2, is KAGVTQTPRYLIKTRGQQVTLSCSPISGHRSVSWYQQTPGQGLQFLFEYFSETQRNKGNFPGRFSGRQFSNSRSEMNVSTLELGDSALYLCASSLDSPYGYTFGSGTRLTVV.

This clone showed up many times. The CDR3 end falls 3 residues outside the read, so it is completed with the germline J gene. This chain links TRBV20-1 with TRBJ2-5; D is possibly TRBD2 (7 bases). The CDR3 length is 15 residues. Trimming shortened V by 2 bases and J by 2 bases, and 15 bases separated the two germline ends. The germline V gene encodes CDR1 DFQATT and CDR2 SNEGSKA (reference sequence). The covered CDR3 bases are TGCAGTGCTAGACTACACCGGGGGGCTCAAGAGACC. Encoded protein: CSARLHRGAQET. The whole CDR3 sequence reads CSARLHRGAQETQYF.

This clone was detected only a few times. The read terminates 3 residues before the CDR3 end, so the remaining end is supplied by the germline J gene. The rearrangement uses TRBV19 and TRBJ2-5; tentative D call: TRBD2 (5 bases). Germline CDR1 LNHDA, CDR2 SQIVND (reference sequence). The CDR3 contains 15 residues. V lost 4 bases and J lost 1, with 13 bases in between. The CDR3 is CASSSGLGVQETQYF. CDR3 bases read: TGTGCCAGTAGTAGTGGACTTGGAGTCCAAGAGACC.

In this sample, this clone turned up many times. The missing CDR3 end, 3 residues past where the read stops, is filled in from the germline J gene. The J gene is TRBJ1-5, the V gene TRBV20-1; 10 bases fit TRBD1. The CDR3 sequence is 13 residues long. Trimming removed 7 bases from V and 7 bases from J; junction bases left unmatched: 7. Germline CDR1 reads DFQATT; CDR2 reads SNEGSKA (reference sequence). CDR3 residues: CSGGQGEGQPQHF. The DNA read from the CDR3 is TGCAGTGGCGGACAGGGGGAAGGACAGCCC.

This clone was observed at least ten times. With the read ending 3 residues before the CDR3 end, the germline J gene is used to fill in that end. This chain connects TRBV29-1 to TRBJ1-2; D remains ambiguous. V lost 2 bases and J 4 bases, leaving 11 bases between the germline ends. Germline CDR1 SQVTM, CDR2 ANQGSEA. The CDR3 length is 13 residues. Incomplete CDR3 DNA: TGCAGCGTTGAAAGGGTGGGTTTCTATGGC. Protein product: CSVERVGFYG. The full CDR3 protein reads CSVERVGFYGYTF. The full variable domain, in which reference TRBV29-1 and TRBJ1-2 provide the parts outside the CDR3, is SAVISQKPSRDICQRGTSLTIQCQVDSQVTMMFWYRQQPGQSLTLIATANQGSEATYESGFVIDKFPISRPNLTFSTLTVSNMSPEDSSIYLCSVERVGFYGYTFGSGTRLTVV.

Only a few counts were recorded for this clone. The sequenced fragment ends 3 residues before the CDR3 boundary, so the rest is inferred from the germline J gene. The J gene is TRBJ1-1, the V gene TRBV16; D not certain. The CDR3 sequence is 14 residues long. Germline values: CDR1 KGHSY, CDR2 FQNENV. V lost 2 bases to trimming and J lost 1 base, with 8 bases between them. CDR3 loop: CASSQDGKNTEAFF. Partial CDR3 DNA: TGTGCCAGCAGCCAAGATGGCAAGAACACTGAA.

This clone was seen ten or more times. The read gets to within 3 residues of the CDR3 end, and the germline J gene fills in the rest. The V gene is TRBV5-6, the J gene TRBJ2-1, with 7 nucleotides matching TRBD1. V dropped 6 bases and J dropped 4; count of bases not matched to a gene: 10. CDR3 length: 15 amino acids. CDR1 and CDR2 (germline): SGHDT, YYEEEE. CDR3 residues: CASNLGGSPYNEQFF. CDR3 DNA, as far as it was read: TGTGCCAGCAACCTAGGGGGCAGCCCTTACAATGAG. The full variable domain, completed using reference TRBV5-6 and TRBJ2-1, is DAGVTQSPTHLIKTRGQQVTLRCSPKSGHDTVSWYQQALGQGPQFIFQYYEEEERQRGNFPDRFSGHQFPNYSSELNVNALLLGDSALYLCASNLGGSPYNEQFFGPGTRLTVL.

This clone was seen many times. The missing CDR3 end, 3 residues past where the read stops, is filled in from the germline J gene. The rearrangement joins TRBV18 to TRBJ1-4; D not certain. The CDR3 sequence is 14 residues long. The V gene's germline CDR1 is KGHSH and CDR2 LQKENI. The V end lost 1 base, the J end lost 8 bases, and 11 bases lay between the germline ends. CDR3 sequence reads: CASSPRTEREKLFF. The CDR3 DNA, read in part, is TGTGCCAGCTCACCACGAACGGAGCGCGAAAAA.

Ten or more counts support this clone. Read coverage stops 3 residues before the CDR3 terminus; the germline J gene supplies the remainder. The chain joins TRBV6-4 to TRBJ1-1, with D hard to call. Trimming shortened V by 6 bases and J by 0 bases, and 8 bases separated the two germline ends. The germline V gene has CDR1 MRHNA and CDR2 SNTAGT. This CDR3 contains 13 residues. The sequenced part of the CDR3 DNA is TGTGCCAGCAGGAAGCAACTGAACACTGAA. Translating gives CASRKQLNTE. Given in full, the CDR3 is CASRKQLNTEAFF.

With respect to this clone: The read ends 3 residues before the CDR3 terminus; that terminus is restored from the germline J gene. The V call is TRBV18, the J call TRBJ1-2, with unresolved D. Germline V gene lookup returns CDR1 KGHSH and CDR2 LQKENI. The CDR3 has 14 amino acids. CDR3 amino acids: CASSPPGNAGGYTF. The part of the CDR3 DNA that was read is TGTGCCAGCTCACCACCCGGGAACGCGGGAGGC.

In this sample, this clone turned up a few times. Read sequence stops 3 residues before the CDR3 end, and the germline J gene provides the missing end. The chain has TRBV29-1 and TRBJ2-1; D is ambiguous. Germline assignment: CDR1 SQVTM and CDR2 ANQGSEA. The CDR3 contains 13 residues. The V gene lost 1 base and the J gene lost 6 bases, with 10 bases spanning the gap. CDR3 DNA, as far as it was read: TGCAGCGTTGAAGCCCCCCGTCCCAATGAG. This encodes CSVEAPRPNE. The CDR3 in full is CSVEAPRPNEQFF.

This clone was observed many times. Sequencing ends 3 residues short of the CDR3 end; the germline J gene provides the rest. V gene TRBV19 combines with J gene TRBJ1-5; 10 bases match TRBD1. In germline, CDR1 is LNHDA, CDR2 SQIVND (reference sequence). The ends lost 6 bases at V and 4 bases at J; junction bases unmatched: 12. The CDR3 loop spans 17 amino acids. The chain's CDR3 is CASSEPGQGLGNQPQHF. The CDR3 bases that were read are TGTGCCAGTAGCGAACCGGGACAGGGGTTGGGGAATCAGCCC.

This clone was detected ten times or more. Sequencing ends 3 residues short of the CDR3 end; the germline J gene provides the rest. The chain carries TRBV30 and TRBJ2-7, with TRBD2 identical over 11 bases. Per germline, CDR1 GTSNPN and CDR2 SVGIG (reference sequence). V shed 4 bases, J shed 1 base, and the junction held 3 bases outside the gene matches. The CDR3 is made up of 14 amino acids. CDR3 DNA (partial): TGTGCCTGGATTAGCGGGAGGGTGTCCTACGAG. This translates into CAWISGRVSYE. The whole CDR3 sequence reads CAWISGRVSYEQYF.

A few counts support this clone. The CDR3 extends 3 residues past the end of the read, so its final part is completed from the germline J gene. This chain uses TRBV19 with TRBJ2-1; 8 bases match TRBD1. The CDR3 runs to 15 residues. After removal of 10 bases from V and 6 bases from J, the junction contained 14 bases not matched to a gene. Germline values: CDR1 LNHDA, CDR2 SQIVND (reference sequence). The CDR3 region is CATSGGSLNFNEQFF. The CDR3 bases that were read are TGTGCCACATCAGGGGGCAGCTTGAATTTCAATGAG.

There are many counts of this clone. Read coverage stops 3 residues before the CDR3 terminus; the germline J gene supplies the remainder. The rearrangement joins TRBV2 to TRBJ2-1, with 14 bases aligning to TRBD2. Trimming took 3 bases from V and 1 from J; bases not matched to a gene: 5. The CDR3 runs to 18 residues. Germline V lookup: CDR1 SNHLY, CDR2 FYNNEI. CDR3 DNA, as far as it was read: TGTGCCAGCAGTGACCCGGGACTAGCGGGAGCGTCCTACAATGAG. Translation gives CASSDPGLAGASYNE. The complete CDR3 sequence is CASSDPGLAGASYNEQFF.

This clone was detected ten times or more. Read coverage stops 3 residues before the CDR3 terminus; the germline J gene supplies the remainder. This sequence joins TRBV4-2 and TRBJ2-3; tentative D call: TRBD1 (5 bases). Germline V gives CDR1 LGHNA, CDR2 YNFKEQ. This CDR3 is 11 amino acids long. Trimming shortened V by 6 bases and J by 4 bases, and 5 bases separated the two germline ends. The covered CDR3 bases are TGTGCCAGCAGACAGGCAGATACG. This gives the protein CASRQADT. The complete CDR3 protein is CASRQADTQYF.

Comment on this clone: A much larger clone lies one base from this, so it may be a read error. The read gets to within 3 residues of the CDR3 end, and the germline J gene fills in the rest. This chain joins TRBV5-1 and TRBJ2-5, with TRBD1 as a possible D gene (6 bases). The CDR3 runs 14 residues. The germline gives CDR1 SGHRS, CDR2 YFSETQ. The CDR3 is CASSPQGFTDTQYF. The DNA read from the CDR3 is TGCGCCAGCAGCCCACAGGGTTTCACAGATACC.

This clone was picked up a small number of times. The sequenced fragment ends 3 residues before the CDR3 boundary, so the rest is inferred from the germline J gene. This rearrangement joins TRBV7-9 to TRBJ2-3; D gene unclear. The CDR3 loop spans 13 amino acids. V was pared by 5 bases and J by 0 bases, with 6 bases between. CDR1 is SEHNR and CDR2 is FQNEAQ in the germline V gene (reference sequence). CDR3 region: CASSITSTDTQYF. The covered CDR3 bases are TGTGCCAGCAGCATCACAAGCACAGATACG.

There are many counts of this clone. The observed sequence ends 3 residues before the CDR3 terminus, with the missing tail filled in from the germline J gene. The chain is built from TRBV12-3 or TRBV12-4 and TRBJ2-3; D gene unclear. V gave up 2 bases and J gave up 1 base, with 13 bases separating them. CDR3 size: 16 residues. CDR3 loop: CASSLPQALGTDTQYF. CDR3 DNA, as far as it was read: TGTGCCAGCAGTTTACCGCAGGCTCTGGGCACAGATACG.

In its sample, this clone was seen many times. The CDR3 is cut off 3 residues early in the read; its end comes from the germline J gene. The rearrangement joins TRBV6-4 to TRBJ2-2, with D unclear. This CDR3 has 15 amino acids. The ends were cut back, 3 bases at V and 1 base at J, with 9 bases in the middle. The germline CDR1 and CDR2 sequences are MRHNA and SNTAGT. This CDR3 reads CASSEGGGNTGELFF. The DNA read from the CDR3 is TGTGCCAGCAGTGAAGGTGGCGGGAACACCGGGGAG.